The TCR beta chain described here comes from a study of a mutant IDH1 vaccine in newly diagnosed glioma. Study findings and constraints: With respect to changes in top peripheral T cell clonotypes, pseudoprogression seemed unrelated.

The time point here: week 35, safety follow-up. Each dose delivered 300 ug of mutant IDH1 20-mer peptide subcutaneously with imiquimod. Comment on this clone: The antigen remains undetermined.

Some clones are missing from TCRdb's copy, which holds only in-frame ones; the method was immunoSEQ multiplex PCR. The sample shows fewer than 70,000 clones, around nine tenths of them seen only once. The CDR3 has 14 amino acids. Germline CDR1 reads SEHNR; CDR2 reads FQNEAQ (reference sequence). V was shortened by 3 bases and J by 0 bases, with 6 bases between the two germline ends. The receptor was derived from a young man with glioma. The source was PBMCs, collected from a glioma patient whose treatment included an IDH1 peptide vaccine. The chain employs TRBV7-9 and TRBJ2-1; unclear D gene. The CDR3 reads CASSLKGSYNEQFF. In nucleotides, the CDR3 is TGTGCCAGCAGCTTGAAGGGCTCCTACAATGAGCAGTTCTTC.